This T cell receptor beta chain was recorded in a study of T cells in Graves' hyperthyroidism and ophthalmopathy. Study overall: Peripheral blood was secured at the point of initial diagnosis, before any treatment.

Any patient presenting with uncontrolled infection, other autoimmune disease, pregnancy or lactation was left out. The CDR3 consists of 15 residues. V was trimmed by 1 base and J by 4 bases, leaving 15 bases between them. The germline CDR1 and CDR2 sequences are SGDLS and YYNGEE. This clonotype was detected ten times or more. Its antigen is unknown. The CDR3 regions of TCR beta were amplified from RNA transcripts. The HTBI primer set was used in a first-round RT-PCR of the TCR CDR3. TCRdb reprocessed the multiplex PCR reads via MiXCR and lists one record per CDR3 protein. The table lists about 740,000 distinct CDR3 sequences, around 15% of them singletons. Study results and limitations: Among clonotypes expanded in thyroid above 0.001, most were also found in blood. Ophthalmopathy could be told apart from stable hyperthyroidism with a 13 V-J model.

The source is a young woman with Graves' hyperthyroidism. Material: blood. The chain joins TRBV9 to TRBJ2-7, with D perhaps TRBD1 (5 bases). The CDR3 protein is CASSVSTGLDYEQYF. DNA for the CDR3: TGTGCCAGCAGCGTATCAACAGGTTTGGATTACGAGCAGTACTTC. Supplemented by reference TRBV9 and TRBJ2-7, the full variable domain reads DSGVTQTPKHLITATGQRVTLRCSPRSGDLSVYWYQQSLDQGLQFLIQYYNGEERAKGNILERFSAQQFPDLHSELNLSSLELGDSALYFCASSVSTGLDYEQYFGPGTRLTVT.